The TCR beta chain described here comes from a study of long-term antiretroviral therapy in people with HIV. Study-level information: Sampling started about a decade before the 2015 immediate-ART recommendation.

The authors ran the immunoSEQ assay, v3.0, at survey level. Profiling relied on immunoSEQ multiplex PCR, and the TCRdb table lists in-frame clones only, not all of them. The table shows more than 35,000 clones, with roughly 95% occurring only once. Notes on the study in general: Blood, drawn from about 2003 to 2017, may reflect older ART regimens.

V was cut by 5 bases and J by 4 bases, with 15 bases left in between. Germline-derived CDR1 and CDR2 are SGHVS and FQNEAQ. The CDR3 extends over 15 amino acids. Every donor had one or more pre-ART and two or more post-ART PBMC samples. As to this clone: What it binds is unknown.

The material was unsorted PBMCs, obtained 3.7 years after starting antiretroviral therapy. The receptor's source is a woman aged 45 to 65 with HIV. The rearrangement uses TRBV7-8 and TRBJ2-1, with a possible D match to TRBD1 (6 bases). The CDR3 nucleotides are TGTGCCAGCAGCCGTCGAACCGACAGGTACAATGAGCAGTTCTTC. It is translated as CASSRRTDRYNEQFF.